This T cell receptor beta chain originates from a study of identical twins. TCRdb passed the 5' RACE reads through MiXCR, listing each CDR3 protein once. The profile shows 600,000 to 800,000 distinct CDR3 sequences, 21% of them singletons. V gave up 7 bases and J gave up 6 bases; unmatched junction bases: 11. The CDR3 sequence is 15 residues long. Germline CDR1 and CDR2: MNHEY and SVGEGT. In addition, the sample was reused for a study of T cells expressing NK-cell markers.

This sequence joins TRBV6-2 or TRBV6-3 and TRBJ2-1, with TRBD1 matching 8 bases. The sequence came from a woman under 30 in good health. What was sequenced was PBMCs. The CDR3 spells CASTVGQAQLNEQFF. DNA of the CDR3: TGTGCCAGCACCGTGGGACAGGCACAGCTCAATGAGCAGTTCTTC.